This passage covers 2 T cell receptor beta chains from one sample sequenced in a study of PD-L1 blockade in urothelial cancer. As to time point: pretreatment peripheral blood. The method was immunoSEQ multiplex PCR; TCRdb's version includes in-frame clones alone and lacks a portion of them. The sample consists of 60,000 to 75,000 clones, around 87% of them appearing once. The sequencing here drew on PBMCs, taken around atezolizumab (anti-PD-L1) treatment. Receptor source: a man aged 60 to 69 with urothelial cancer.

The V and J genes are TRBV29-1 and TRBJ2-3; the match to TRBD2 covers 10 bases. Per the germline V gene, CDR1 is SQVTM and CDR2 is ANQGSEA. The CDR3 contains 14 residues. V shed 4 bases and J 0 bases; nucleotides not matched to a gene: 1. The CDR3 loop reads CSVGAGGSTDTQYF. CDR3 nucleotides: TGCAGCGTTGGAGCGGGGGGGAGCACAGATACGCAGTATTTT.

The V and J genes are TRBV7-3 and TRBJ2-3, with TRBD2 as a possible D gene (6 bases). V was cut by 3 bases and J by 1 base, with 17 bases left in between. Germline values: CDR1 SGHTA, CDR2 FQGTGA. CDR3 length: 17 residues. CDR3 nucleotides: TGTGCCAGCAGCTTGACACCGGGACTGGCACGCACAGATACGCAGTATTTT. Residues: CASSLTPGLARTDTQYF.